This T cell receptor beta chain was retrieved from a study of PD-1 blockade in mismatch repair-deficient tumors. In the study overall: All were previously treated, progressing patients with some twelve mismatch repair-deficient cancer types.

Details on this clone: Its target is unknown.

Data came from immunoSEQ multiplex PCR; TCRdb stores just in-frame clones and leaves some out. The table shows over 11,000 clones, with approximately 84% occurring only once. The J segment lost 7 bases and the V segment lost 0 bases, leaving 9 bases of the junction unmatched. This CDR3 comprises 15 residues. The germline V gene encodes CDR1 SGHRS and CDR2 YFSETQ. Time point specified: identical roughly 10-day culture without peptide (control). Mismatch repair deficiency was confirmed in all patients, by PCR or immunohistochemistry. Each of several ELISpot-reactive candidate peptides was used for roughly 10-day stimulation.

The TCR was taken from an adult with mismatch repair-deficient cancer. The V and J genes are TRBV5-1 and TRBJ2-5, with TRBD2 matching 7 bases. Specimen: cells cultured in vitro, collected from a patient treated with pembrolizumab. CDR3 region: CASSLDRRPGGTQYF. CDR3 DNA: TGCGCCAGCAGCTTGGATAGGCGTCCGGGGGGGACCCAGTACTTC.